The rows below give T cell receptor beta chains drawn from one sample of a study of response to subunit inactivated influenza vaccine. From the RT-PCR reads, TCRdb called clonotypes with MiXCR, one entry per CDR3 protein. Of 490,000 or so distinct CDR3 sequences listed, roughly 8.2% are singletons. This sample comprised PBMCs from blood, obtained less than 25 months after vaccination. The source of these receptors is a man aged 50-75 years who received an inactivated influenza vaccine. Both conserved end residues are part of each CDR3. A D gene is named only where the DNA matches it firmly. Clone size is stated in some rows and not others, as once, few, many or a class when expanded.

d_call: NA; v_call: TRBV20-1; j_call: TRBJ1-6; clone_size: many; cdr3_nt: TGCAGTGCTAGGCCAGGGGCATATAATTCACCCCTCCACTTT; cdr3_aa: CSARPGAYNSPLHF
d_call: NA; v_call: TRBV20-1; j_call: TRBJ2-5; clone_size: few; cdr3_nt: TGCAGTGCTAGAGATAGGCGGGGACCCGAAGAGACCCAGTACTTC; cdr3_aa: CSARDRRGPEETQYF
d_call: TRBD1; v_call: TRBV12-3/TRBV12-4; j_call: TRBJ2-7; clone_size: few; cdr3_nt: TGTGCCAGCAGTGTCCGGGACAGGCACCACGAGCAGTACTTC; cdr3_aa: CASSVRDRHHEQYF
d_call: NA; v_call: TRBV5-1; j_call: TRBJ2-3; clone_size: many; cdr3_nt: TGCGCCAGCAGCTCGACCCAGGGGCTTTGGGATACGCAGTATTTT; cdr3_aa: CASSSTQGLWDTQYF
d_call: NA; v_call: TRBV20-1; j_call: TRBJ1-2; clone_size: many; cdr3_nt: TGCAGTGCTAGCGAACAGGGATCCTCCTATGGCTACACCTTC; cdr3_aa: CSASEQGSSYGYTF
d_call: TRBD1; v_call: TRBV29-1; j_call: TRBJ2-5; clone_size: many; cdr3_nt: TGCAGCGTTGAAAAGTGGTCTGGACAGGGCGGAGAGACCCAGTACTTC; cdr3_aa: CSVEKWSGQGGETQYF
d_call: TRBD1; v_call: TRBV12-3/TRBV12-4; j_call: TRBJ1-5; clone_size: NA; cdr3_nt: TGTGCCAGCAGTGGACAGGTCGATCAGCCCCAGCATTTT; cdr3_aa: CASSGQVDQPQHF
d_call: NA; v_call: TRBV4-3; j_call: TRBJ2-1; clone_size: many; cdr3_nt: TGCGCCAGCAGCCAAGATAGTTGGACTACGAACAATGAGCAGTTCTTC; cdr3_aa: CASSQDSWTTNNEQFF
d_call: TRBD2; v_call: TRBV5-5; j_call: TRBJ2-4; clone_size: few; cdr3_nt: TGTGCCAGCAGCGTGAGAACTAGCGGGCGCCGAGAAAACATTCAGTACTTC; cdr3_aa: CASSVRTSGRRENIQYF
d_call: NA; v_call: TRBV19; j_call: TRBJ1-6; clone_size: few; cdr3_nt: TGTGCCAGTAGTATGATGGGGGCCTCATCCTATAATTCACCCCTCCACTTT; cdr3_aa: CASSMMGASSYNSPLHF
d_call: NA; v_call: TRBV20-1; j_call: TRBJ2-3; clone_size: few; cdr3_nt: TGCAGCCCCAAAATTCTTCGGGGAGATACGCAGTATTTT; cdr3_aa: CSPKILRGDTQYF
d_call: NA; v_call: TRBV7-2; j_call: TRBJ2-3; clone_size: NA; cdr3_nt: TGTGCCAGCAGCTTAGGAGGGCTGAGCACAGATACGCAGTATTTT; cdr3_aa: CASSLGGLSTDTQYF
d_call: NA; v_call: TRBV20-1; j_call: TRBJ1-2; clone_size: few; cdr3_nt: TGCAGTGCTAGGCCAGATGGCTACACCTTC; cdr3_aa: CSARPDGYTF
d_call: NA; v_call: TRBV11-1; j_call: TRBJ2-6; clone_size: NA; cdr3_nt: TGTGCCAGCAGCTTTCGCGGGTACCCTGGCCCTGGGGCCAACGTCCTGACTTTC; cdr3_aa: CASSFRGYPGPGANVLTF
d_call: NA; v_call: TRBV20-1; j_call: TRBJ2-6; clone_size: few; cdr3_nt: TGCAGTGCTAGAGGAGAGGCCTCTGGGGCCAACGTCCTGACTTTC; cdr3_aa: CSARGEASGANVLTF
d_call: NA; v_call: TRBV12-3/TRBV12-4; j_call: TRBJ2-1; clone_size: NA; cdr3_nt: TGTGCCAGCAGCAACACTGAGCAGTTCTTC; cdr3_aa: CASSNTEQFF
d_call: TRBD1; v_call: TRBV5-8; j_call: TRBJ1-2; clone_size: many; cdr3_nt: TGTGCCAGCAGCTTAGACAGGGGATCATTCTATGGCTACACCTTC; cdr3_aa: CASSLDRGSFYGYTF
d_call: TRBD1; v_call: TRBV9; j_call: TRBJ1-6; clone_size: few; cdr3_nt: TGTGCCAGCAGCGCTGACAGGGGCTCTACCCTTGGGTCACCCCTCCACTTT; cdr3_aa: CASSADRGSTLGSPLHF
d_call: NA; v_call: TRBV20-1; j_call: TRBJ2-7; clone_size: few; cdr3_nt: TGCAGTGCTAGTAAGGGGGGGCCCCGGGAGCAGTACTTC; cdr3_aa: CSASKGGPREQYF
d_call: TRBD2; v_call: TRBV5-6; j_call: TRBJ2-1; clone_size: many; cdr3_nt: TGTGCCAGCAGCTTGATGTGGGAGGGGCGGAACAATGAGCAGTTCTTC; cdr3_aa: CASSLMWEGRNNEQFF
d_call: NA; v_call: TRBV27; j_call: TRBJ2-1; clone_size: few; cdr3_nt: TGTGCCAGCGGTGGGCGCTTATCCTACAATGAGCAGTTCTTC; cdr3_aa: CASGGRLSYNEQFF
d_call: NA; v_call: TRBV12-3/TRBV12-4; j_call: TRBJ2-1; clone_size: many; cdr3_nt: TGTGCCAGCAGTTTCCGAGGGAGCTCCTACAATGAGCAGTTCTTC; cdr3_aa: CASSFRGSSYNEQFF
d_call: NA; v_call: TRBV20-1; j_call: TRBJ2-2; clone_size: few; cdr3_nt: TGCAGTGCTAGCGGGGGAAGCGCGAACACCGGGGAGCTGTTTTTT; cdr3_aa: CSASGGSANTGELFF
d_call: TRBD2; v_call: TRBV5-1; j_call: TRBJ2-1; clone_size: few; cdr3_nt: TGCGCCAGCAGCCCCGTGGGAGCGGGGGGGCCCAATGAGCAGTTCTTC; cdr3_aa: CASSPVGAGGPNEQFF
d_call: TRBD1; v_call: TRBV12-3/TRBV12-4; j_call: TRBJ2-7; clone_size: few; cdr3_nt: TGTGCCAGCAGTCCGGCGGGACAGGTTCGTGAGCAGTACTTC; cdr3_aa: CASSPAGQVREQYF
d_call: NA; v_call: TRBV5-6; j_call: TRBJ2-2; clone_size: many; cdr3_nt: TGTGCCAGCAGCTTGGTAGAGGACACCGGGGAGCTGTTTTTT; cdr3_aa: CASSLVEDTGELFF
d_call: TRBD2; v_call: TRBV5-6; j_call: TRBJ2-5; clone_size: few; cdr3_nt: TGTGCCAGCAGCACCCGACTAGCTCAAGAGACCCAGTACTTC; cdr3_aa: CASSTRLAQETQYF
d_call: NA; v_call: TRBV29-1; j_call: TRBJ2-3; clone_size: many; cdr3_nt: TGCAGCGTTGAGTTCACAGATACGCAGTATTTT; cdr3_aa: CSVEFTDTQYF
d_call: TRBD2; v_call: TRBV7-9; j_call: TRBJ2-7; clone_size: NA; cdr3_nt: TGTGCCAGCAGTCCCGGACTAGCGGGGGACTCCTACGAGCAGTACTTC; cdr3_aa: CASSPGLAGDSYEQYF
d_call: TRBD2; v_call: TRBV4-2; j_call: TRBJ2-2; clone_size: few; cdr3_nt: TGTGCCAGCAGCCAAAATCCTAAGCTAGCGGGACTCGGGGAGCTGTTTTTT; cdr3_aa: CASSQNPKLAGLGELFF
d_call: NA; v_call: TRBV3-1; j_call: TRBJ1-6; clone_size: many; cdr3_nt: TGTGCCAGCAGCCCGGGGGTGTCCTATAATTCACCCCTCCACTTT; cdr3_aa: CASSPGVSYNSPLHF
d_call: NA; v_call: TRBV20-1; j_call: TRBJ2-1; clone_size: few; cdr3_nt: TGCAGTGCTAGTATGGCCACAGACTACAATGAGCAGTTCTTC; cdr3_aa: CSASMATDYNEQFF
d_call: NA; v_call: TRBV20-1; j_call: TRBJ2-3; clone_size: NA; cdr3_nt: TGCAGTGCTAGTATACCTACTCAGGGGCCCCGTACAGATACGCAGTATTTT; cdr3_aa: CSASIPTQGPRTDTQYF
d_call: NA; v_call: TRBV4-2; j_call: TRBJ1-5; clone_size: NA; cdr3_nt: TGTGCCAGCAGCCAAGATCAGCATAGCAATCAGCCCCAGCATTTT; cdr3_aa: CASSQDQHSNQPQHF
d_call: NA; v_call: TRBV7-2; j_call: TRBJ2-7; clone_size: NA; cdr3_nt: TGTGCCAGCAGCTTATCAGCGCTAGCCGAGCAGTACTTC; cdr3_aa: CASSLSALAEQYF
d_call: NA; v_call: TRBV12-3/TRBV12-4; j_call: TRBJ2-5; clone_size: few; cdr3_nt: TGTGCCAGCAGTTTAGAGCTAGCCCAAGAGACCCAGTACTTC; cdr3_aa: CASSLELAQETQYF
d_call: NA; v_call: TRBV7-2; j_call: TRBJ2-1; clone_size: NA; cdr3_nt: TGTGCCAGCAGCTTATCTTACAGTTCCTACAATGAGCAGTTCTTC; cdr3_aa: CASSLSYSSYNEQFF
d_call: NA; v_call: TRBV6-2/TRBV6-3; j_call: TRBJ2-7; clone_size: once; cdr3_nt: TGTGCCAGCCGCTGGCTAGCGCCTACCTACGAGCAGTACTTC; cdr3_aa: CASRWLAPTYEQYF
d_call: NA; v_call: TRBV9; j_call: TRBJ2-3; clone_size: NA; cdr3_nt: TGTGCCAGCAGCCCCAGAGCGGGAGATACGCAGTATTTT; cdr3_aa: CASSPRAGDTQYF
d_call: NA; v_call: TRBV12-3/TRBV12-4; j_call: TRBJ2-3; clone_size: many; cdr3_nt: TGTGCCAGCAGCACCCGGTACCCAGATACGCAGTATTTT; cdr3_aa: CASSTRYPDTQYF
d_call: NA; v_call: TRBV4-3; j_call: TRBJ1-6; clone_size: few; cdr3_nt: TGCGCCAGCAGCCAAGACGACGGTATCTCACCCCTCCACTTT; cdr3_aa: CASSQDDGISPLHF
d_call: NA; v_call: TRBV12-3/TRBV12-4; j_call: TRBJ1-4; clone_size: many; cdr3_nt: TGTGCCAGCAGTCCAGACAAAAAACTGTTTTTT; cdr3_aa: CASSPDKKLFF
d_call: NA; v_call: TRBV2; j_call: TRBJ2-7; clone_size: few; cdr3_nt: TGTGCCAGCAGTGTGGGACTGTCCAGGTACGAGCAGTACTTC; cdr3_aa: CASSVGLSRYEQYF
d_call: TRBD1; v_call: TRBV11-2; j_call: TRBJ1-1; clone_size: NA; cdr3_nt: TGTGCCAGCAGCTTTTTCTCAAGGACAGGGGGGGTGTTCACTGAAGCTTTCTTT; cdr3_aa: CASSFFSRTGGVFTEAFF
d_call: TRBD1; v_call: TRBV25-1; j_call: TRBJ2-3; clone_size: many; cdr3_nt: TGTGCCAGCAGACAGGGGGTTGATACGCAGTATTTT; cdr3_aa: CASRQGVDTQYF
d_call: NA; v_call: TRBV2; j_call: TRBJ1-1; clone_size: many; cdr3_nt: TGTGCCAGCAGTGAACGGGGGGTGGGGGGCACTGAAGCTTTCTTT; cdr3_aa: CASSERGVGGTEAFF
d_call: NA; v_call: TRBV21-1; j_call: TRBJ2-1; clone_size: few; cdr3_nt: TGTGCCAGCAGCAAAGTTTCGGCGGGGTTCGGGCTCGATGGGCAGTTCTTC; cdr3_aa: CASSKVSAGFGLDGQFF
d_call: NA; v_call: TRBV7-6; j_call: TRBJ1-5; clone_size: many; cdr3_nt: TGTGCCAGCAGCTTAGAGGTGGCCAGCCCCCAGCATTTT; cdr3_aa: CASSLEVASPQHF
d_call: NA; v_call: TRBV3-1; j_call: TRBJ2-7; clone_size: NA; cdr3_nt: TGTGCCAGCAGCCAGGTCCGGTTTAGGGGCGAGCAGTACTTC; cdr3_aa: CASSQVRFRGEQYF
d_call: NA; v_call: TRBV5-1; j_call: TRBJ2-3; clone_size: NA; cdr3_nt: TGCGCCAGCAGCTTCAGCCTAGAAAATACGCAGTATTTT; cdr3_aa: CASSFSLENTQYF
d_call: NA; v_call: TRBV5-6; j_call: TRBJ2-1; clone_size: many; cdr3_nt: TGTGCCAGCAGCTTTCTAGCTGTTGAGCAGTTCTTC; cdr3_aa: CASSFLAVEQFF
d_call: TRBD1; v_call: TRBV7-2; j_call: TRBJ2-1; clone_size: many; cdr3_nt: TGTGCCAGCAGCCCCCGGGCCCCGGACAGGGGTGAGCAGTTCTTC; cdr3_aa: CASSPRAPDRGEQFF
d_call: TRBD1; v_call: TRBV9; j_call: TRBJ2-7; clone_size: NA; cdr3_nt: TGTGCCAGCAGCATCGGGACAGGGGGCACCACCTACGAGCAGTACTTC; cdr3_aa: CASSIGTGGTTYEQYF
d_call: TRBD1; v_call: TRBV27; j_call: TRBJ2-7; clone_size: many; cdr3_nt: TGTGCCAGCAGCTCAGGACAGGGCACCTACGAGCAGTACTTC; cdr3_aa: CASSSGQGTYEQYF